Each of the 6 T cell receptor beta chains below was sequenced from the same sample in a study of blood T cell repertoires in COVID-19 (TCRdb year 2020). Receptor amplification or capture employed the immunoSEQ multiplex PCR assay. Drawn from immuneACCESS, this table holds only the in-frame rearrangements with V and J called that TCRdb kept. Clones are partly lost; checked studies trace under half to an unresolved V gene and leave the rest unexplained. The sample table contains roughly 62,000 clones; only one count was recorded for approximately 80% of them. The ten biggest clones cover roughly 10% of the sample. Material: peripheral blood. These TCRs come from a man aged 30 to 45 with COVID-19, enrolled during active disease.

V gene TRBV12-3 or TRBV12-4 combines with J gene TRBJ1-5, with a tentative D call TRBD1 (5 bases). V was clipped by 0 bases and J by 7 bases, with 7 bases between them. The CDR3 totals 13 residues. DNA of the CDR3: TGTGCCAGCAGTTTAGCCGGGGGGCAGCCCCAGCATTTT. Its protein is CASSLAGGQPQHF.

The V gene is TRBV13, the J gene TRBJ1-3; D perhaps matches TRBD1 (6 bases). The CDR3 sequence is 17 residues long. Trimming removed 5 bases from V and 1 base from J, with 18 bases in between. Germline V lookup: CDR1 PRHDT, CDR2 FYEKMQ (reference sequence). The DNA of the CDR3 is TGTGCCAGCAGCCCCAACAGGGCGTCTGTGTCTGGAAACACCATATATTTT. Encoded protein: CASSPNRASVSGNTIYF.

V usage is TRBV15 and J usage is TRBJ2-3; 8 bases match TRBD2. The V segment lost 3 bases and the J segment 2 bases; nucleotides outside the gene matches: 10. The CDR3 sequence is 17 residues long. Germline CDR1 and CDR2: LNHNV and YYDKDF (reference sequence). The CDR3 here is CATSSDQRGRSTDTQYF. CDR3 coding DNA: TGTGCCACCAGCAGTGACCAGCGGGGGAGATCCACAGATACGCAGTATTTT.

This chain links TRBV2 with TRBJ1-3; a possible D gene is TRBD1 (6 bases). CDR1 SNHLY and CDR2 FYNNEI come from the germline V gene. V dropped 4 bases and J dropped 0 bases, with 10 bases sitting between them. The CDR3 loop spans 15 amino acids. The DNA for the CDR3 is TGTGCCAGCAGTGTCCCGGACAGCTCTGGAAACACCATATATTTT. Protein sequence: CASSVPDSSGNTIYF.

This chain links TRBV7-2 with TRBJ2-7, with TRBD2 matching 7 bases. Germline CDR1 reads SGHTA; CDR2 reads FQGNSA. V was pared by 4 bases and J by 12 bases, with 9 bases of the junction left unmatched. The CDR3 extends over 12 amino acids. The CDR3: CASSYALGGMYF. For the CDR3, the DNA is TGTGCCAGCAGCTATGCCTTGGGGGGGATGTACTTC.

The chain links TRBV7-8 to TRBJ2-1; TRBD2 might be the D (6 bases). Deletions cut 2 bases from V and 0 bases from J, with 11 bases between. This CDR3 has 16 residues. Germline V gives CDR1 SGHVS, CDR2 FQNEAQ. CDR3 coding DNA: TGTGCCAGCAGCTTAACGGGGGTTAGCTCCTACAATGAGCAGTTCTTC. Amino acid sequence: CASSLTGVSSYNEQFF.